The 15 T cell receptor beta chains listed next were all sequenced from one sample in a study of cytomegalovirus exposure and HLA in healthy donors. The study ran its PCR with 60 Vbeta and 13 Jbeta primers. TCRdb keeps only in-frame clones here, not all; method: immunoSEQ multiplex PCR. This repertoire shows 110,000 to 150,000 clones, 70% found once; its top ten account for 2.1%. The specimen sequenced was PBMCs. The receptors were sampled from a woman in her sixties in good health and CMV-seropositive.

The rearrangement links TRBV18 to TRBJ2-5; D call uncertain. Between the trimmed V and J ends, which lost 2 bases and 1 base, there was a span of 8 bases. Germline V gene lookup returns CDR1 KGHSH and CDR2 LQKENI. The CDR3 is 14 residues long. CDR3 coding DNA: TGTGCCAGCTCACCAGCATGGGCCCAAGAGACCCAGTACTTC. This sequence encodes CASSPAWAQETQYF.

This clone has only a few counts. V is TRBV28 and J is TRBJ2-3, with D possibly being TRBD2 (6 bases). This CDR3 contains 15 residues. Germline values: CDR1 MDHEN, CDR2 SYDVKM. V lost 6 bases and J 2 bases, leaving 15 bases between the germline ends. Here the CDR3 reads CASSTGTEYTDTQYF. CDR3 bases: TGTGCCAGCAGCACCGGGACTGAATACACAGATACGCAGTATTTT.

V gene TRBV28 combines with J gene TRBJ2-7; maybe TRBD2 (7 bases). V was shortened by 5 bases and J by 2 bases, with 25 bases between the two germline ends. Germline CDR1 MDHEN, CDR2 SYDVKM. There are 18 residues in the CDR3. CDR3 in amino acids: CASSVIIGGAGTPYEQYF. The CDR3 DNA follows: TGTGCCAGCAGTGTTATTATAGGGGGGGCAGGGACTCCCTACGAGCAGTACTTC.

The V gene is TRBV28, the J gene TRBJ1-2; D not certain. V was pared by 6 bases and J by 5 bases, with 13 bases between. The CDR3 is 13 residues long. Germline V gene sequence: CDR1 MDHEN, CDR2 SYDVKM. The chain's CDR3 is CASSRLSPYGYTF. The CDR3 DNA is TGTGCCAGCAGCAGACTCAGCCCATATGGCTACACCTTC.

This chain joins TRBV29-1 and TRBJ2-3, with 9 bases fitting TRBD1. V was clipped by 3 bases and J by 0 bases; unmatched bases: 7. The CDR3 loop spans 16 amino acids. Germline lookup yields CDR1 SQVTM and CDR2 ANQGSEA. CDR3 DNA sequence: TGCAGCGTTGAGGACAGGGGAAAGACTAGCACAGATACGCAGTATTTT. This encodes CSVEDRGKTSTDTQYF.

The chain couples TRBV4-1 to TRBJ2-7; a weak D match, TRBD2 (6 bases). This CDR3 is built from 15 residues. V was trimmed by 3 bases and J by 2 bases, leaving 14 bases between them. Per germline, CDR1 MGHRA and CDR2 YSYEKL. The CDR3 reads CASSHPASATYEQYF. The CDR3 nucleotides are TGCGCCAGCAGCCACCCGGCTAGCGCCACCTACGAGCAGTACTTC.

The chain is built from TRBV5-1 and TRBJ2-6, with 9 bases lining up with TRBD1. The ends lost 5 bases at V and 3 bases at J; junction bases unmatched: 6. The CDR3 runs to 16 residues. The V gene's germline CDR1 is SGHRS and CDR2 YFSETQ. The CDR3 DNA reads as TGCGCCAGCAGGGGACAGGGAGAAAGTGGGGCCAACGTCCTGACTTTC. Protein sequence: CASRGQGESGANVLTF.

The V call is TRBV15, the J call TRBJ2-3; a possible D gene is TRBD1 (5 bases). Germline assignment: CDR1 LNHNV and CDR2 YYDKDF (reference sequence). Trimming shortened V by 5 bases and J by 1 base, and 10 bases separated the two germline ends. The CDR3 is 14 residues long. Here the CDR3 reads CATSRRVRTDTQYF. The CDR3, as DNA: TGTGCCACCAGCCGCAGGGTCCGCACAGATACGCAGTATTTT.

This clone was seen just once. The chain combines TRBV5-1 with TRBJ2-5, with D perhaps matching TRBD2 (6 bases). The CDR3 length is 14 residues. Between the trimmed V and J ends, which lost 0 bases and 2 bases, there was a span of 8 bases. Per germline, CDR1 SGHRS and CDR2 YFSETQ. CDR3 region: CASSLAGRQETQYF. In DNA, the CDR3 is TGCGCCAGCAGCTTGGCGGGGAGGCAAGAGACCCAGTACTTC.

The gene calls are TRBV11-2 and TRBJ2-2; 14 bases fit TRBD2. Germline V gene data show CDR1 as SGHAT and CDR2 as FQNNGV. The length of the CDR3 is 16 residues. Trimming at V came to 6 bases and at J to 6 bases, leaving 6 bases not matched to a gene. Here the CDR3 reads CASSGTSGSLSGELFF. In nucleotides, the CDR3 is TGTGCCAGCAGTGGGACTAGCGGGAGTCTCTCCGGGGAGCTGTTTTTT.

The J gene is TRBJ1-5, the V gene TRBV6-1; D not certain. Germline V lookup: CDR1 MNHNS, CDR2 SASEGT. The CDR3 length is 14 residues. V was trimmed by 8 bases and J by 2 bases, leaving 13 bases between them. This CDR3 reads CASQLGGRNQPQHF. The CDR3 bases are TGTGCCAGCCAGTTAGGAGGGCGCAATCAGCCCCAGCATTTT.

This chain joins TRBV20-1 and TRBJ1-1; D is uncertain. The germline CDR1 and CDR2 sequences are DFQATT and SNEGSKA (reference sequence). V was trimmed by 5 bases and J by 3 bases, leaving 7 bases between them. This CDR3 is built from 11 residues. CDR3 DNA sequence: TGCAGTGCTTCAGTGGACACTGAAGCTTTCTTT. Its translation is CSASVDTEAFF.

The chain is built from TRBV6-1 and TRBJ1-2; D is possibly TRBD1 (5 bases). V was trimmed by 6 bases and J by 4 bases, leaving 12 bases between them. Germline CDR1 and CDR2: MNHNS and SASEGT. This CDR3 contains 13 residues. CDR3 nucleotides: TGTGCCAGCAGCAGGGACTCTCCCTATGGCTACACCTTC. This sequence encodes CASSRDSPYGYTF.

In this sample, this clone turned up a few times. This rearrangement joins TRBV19 to TRBJ1-5, with D possibly TRBD1 on 6 matching bases. Germline V gene data show CDR1 as LNHDA and CDR2 as SQIVND (reference sequence). V lost 5 bases and J lost 5, with 10 bases in between. This CDR3 has 13 residues. CDR3 amino acids: CASSLAGDQPQHF. CDR3 nucleotides: TGTGCCAGTAGTTTGGCAGGGGATCAGCCCCAGCATTTT.

There are a few counts of this clone. This sequence joins TRBV5-1 and TRBJ2-7; 11 positions match TRBD2. V shed 0 bases, J shed 0 bases, and the junction held 2 bases outside the gene matches. Looked up from germline, CDR1 is SGHRS and CDR2 is YFSETQ. The CDR3 sequence is 16 residues long. For the CDR3, the DNA is TGCGCCAGCAGCTTGGGGGGACTAGCGGACTCCTACGAGCAGTACTTC. As protein: CASSLGGLADSYEQYF.